These 26 T cell receptor beta chains were all obtained from the same sample, sequenced in a study of blood T cell repertoires in COVID-19. The repertoire was sequenced with immunoSEQ multiplex PCR; TCRdb's copy has only in-frame clones and lacks some. The data contain a few hundred thousand clones, roughly nine tenths of them seen just once; the ten biggest clones take up less than 2.5%. The sample comprised peripheral blood. All receptors come from a man between 18 and 29 years old with active or convalescent COVID-19.

The J gene is TRBJ2-7, the V gene TRBV6-2 or TRBV6-3, with 10 bases that match TRBD1. CDR1 MNHEY and CDR2 SVGEGT come from the germline V gene. With V trimmed by 4 bases and J by 2 bases, 8 bases remained unmatched. This CDR3 has 16 residues. CDR3 region: CASSSYWTGGTYEQYF. In DNA, the CDR3 is TGTGCCAGCAGTTCTTACTGGACAGGGGGAACCTACGAGCAGTACTTC.

V usage is TRBV2 and J usage is TRBJ2-3, with no clear D. Germline V gene lookup returns CDR1 SNHLY and CDR2 FYNNEI. CDR3 length equals 14 residues. Trimming stripped 4 bases from V and 0 bases from J, with 8 bases between. CDR3 nucleotides: TGTGCCAGCAGTGGCCTGACTAGCACAGATACGCAGTATTTT. It is translated as CASSGLTSTDTQYF.

Concerning this clone: Other DNA sequences in this specimen translate into the identical CDR3. The V call is TRBV27, the J call TRBJ1-1; D perhaps matches TRBD1 (5 bases). Trimming took 0 bases from V and 2 from J, leaving 7 bases between them. Per germline, CDR1 MNHEY and CDR2 SMNVEV (reference sequence). The CDR3 contains 14 residues. CDR3 in amino acids: CASSLSGGNTEAFF. CDR3 nucleotides: TGTGCCAGCAGTTTATCGGGGGGAAACACTGAAGCTTTCTTT.

This sequence joins TRBV18 and TRBJ1-1; TRBD1 is a possible D gene (5 bases). The V and J ends lost 2 bases and 6 bases respectively, with 13 bases between them. CDR3 length equals 14 residues. Germline CDR1 KGHSH, CDR2 LQKENI. The CDR3: CASSPENRGAEAFF. DNA of the CDR3: TGTGCCAGCTCACCAGAGAATCGGGGGGCTGAAGCTTTCTTT.

The gene calls are TRBV18 and TRBJ1-6; maybe TRBD1 (6 bases). V lost 2 bases and J 6 bases, leaving 11 bases between the germline ends. CDR3 length: 15 amino acids. In germline, CDR1 is KGHSH, CDR2 LQKENI. CDR3 in DNA: TGTGCCAGCTCACCAGGGACAAGCTTTAATTCACCCCTCCACTTT. It codes for CASSPGTSFNSPLHF.

The chain employs TRBV27 and TRBJ1-6; D is undetermined. V dropped 5 bases and J dropped 11 bases, with 16 bases sitting between them. There are 14 residues in the CDR3. CDR1 and CDR2 from the germline V gene are MNHEY and SMNVEV (reference sequence). CDR3 sequence: CASSLRHTLPPLHF. The DNA of the CDR3 is TGTGCCAGCAGTCTCAGACACACCCTACCACCCCTCCACTTT.

The chain combines TRBV5-1 with TRBJ2-3; a weak D match, TRBD1 (5 bases). Per germline, CDR1 SGHRS and CDR2 YFSETQ. Trimming pared 4 bases from V and 0 bases from J, leaving 21 bases between. The CDR3 sequence is 18 residues long. The CDR3 DNA is TGCGCCAGCAGCCGGATAACCCCGACAGTTACTAGCACAGATACGCAGTATTTT. It codes for CASSRITPTVTSTDTQYF. Full variable domain (rest looked up from reference TRBV5-1 and TRBJ2-3): KAGVTQTPRYLIKTRGQQVTLSCSPISGHRSVSWYQQTPGQGLQFLFEYFSETQRNKGNFPGRFSGRQFSNSRSEMNVSTLELGDSALYLCASSRITPTVTSTDTQYFGPGTRLTVL.

This clone appeared once. DNA of the CDR3: TGTGCCATCGGGGGCGGGAGCCTGTACGAGCAGTACTTC. This codes for CAIGGGSLYEQYF. V and J are TRBV10-3 and TRBJ2-7; a weak D match, TRBD2 (7 bases). The ends were cut back, 8 bases at V and 4 bases at J, with 15 bases in the middle. This CDR3 spans 13 amino acids. Germline CDR1 is ENHRY and CDR2 is SYGVKD.

The chain has TRBV7-8 and TRBJ1-2; D perhaps matches TRBD1 (6 bases). CDR3 length: 15 amino acids. Trimming took 4 bases from V and 7 from J, leaving 19 bases between them. Germline CDR1 is SGHVS and CDR2 is FQNEAQ. In DNA, the CDR3 is TGTGCCAGCAGCTCTCCGGGACAAGCTAAACTTGGCTACACCTTC. Translation: CASSSPGQAKLGYTF.

The rearrangement joins TRBV27 to TRBJ2-7; 11 nucleotides line up with TRBD1. With 5 bases clipped from V and 6 bases from J, the junction kept 12 bases outside the gene matches. Germline V gene lookup returns CDR1 MNHEY and CDR2 SMNVEV (reference sequence). This CDR3 is built from 16 residues. CDR3 region: CASSLGTGGIFGEQYF. The CDR3, as DNA: TGTGCCAGCAGTCTGGGGACAGGGGGAATCTTTGGCGAGCAGTACTTC.

The chain uses TRBV18 and TRBJ2-1; 10 bases are shared with TRBD2. CDR1 is KGHSH, CDR2 LQKENI, per germline. V shed 2 bases, J shed 4 bases, and the junction held 5 bases outside the gene matches. This CDR3 has 16 residues. The CDR3 DNA reads as TGTGCCAGCTCACCAGAGGGGACTAGCGCGTACAATGAGCAGTTCTTC. This encodes CASSPEGTSAYNEQFF.

The rearrangement uses TRBV12-5 and TRBJ1-1, with TRBD1 matching over 11 bases. V was pared by 0 bases and J by 4 bases, with 4 bases of the junction left unmatched. Germline V gene lookup returns CDR1 LGHNT and CDR2 FRNRAP. CDR3 size: 16 residues. The CDR3 here is CASGLVLGTGGTEAFF. CDR3 DNA: TGTGCTAGTGGTTTGGTACTTGGGACAGGGGGCACTGAAGCTTTCTTT.

The V call is TRBV7-6, the J call TRBJ2-1; possibly TRBD1 for D (6 bases). V lost 5 bases, J lost 4 bases, and 12 bases lay in between. The CDR3 has 14 residues. The V gene's germline CDR1 is SGHVS and CDR2 FNYEAQ. CDR3 in DNA: TGTGCCAGCAGCATCCGGGACACATACAATGAGCAGTTCTTC. It yields the protein CASSIRDTYNEQFF.

The chain joins TRBV5-1 to TRBJ2-1, with 8 bases fitting TRBD1. Per the germline V gene, CDR1 is SGHRS and CDR2 is YFSETQ. The CDR3 runs to 15 residues. J gave up 5 bases and V 3 bases, and 7 bases lay outside the gene matches. The CDR3 DNA is TGCGCCAGCAGCTCTTGGACAGGGCGGGACAATGAGCAGTTCTTC. Translation gives CASSSWTGRDNEQFF.

V and J are TRBV7-3 and TRBJ2-2, with TRBD2 matching 15 bases. V lost 5 bases and J lost 0; bases outside the gene matches: 4. Germline V gene lookup returns CDR1 SGHTA and CDR2 FQGTGA. The CDR3 sequence is 18 residues long. CDR3 region: CASSPGLAGGPNTGELFF. The CDR3 coding sequence is TGTGCCAGCAGCCCGGGACTAGCGGGAGGACCGAACACCGGGGAGCTGTTTTTT.

This chain uses TRBV7-9 with TRBJ2-7; perhaps TRBD1 as D (6 bases). Germline V CDR1 and CDR2: SEHNR, FQNEAQ (reference sequence). Trimming cost V 0 bases and J 3 bases, with 12 bases left between them. CDR3 length equals 15 residues. CDR3 protein: CASSLAQGQFYEQYF. As DNA, the CDR3 is TGTGCCAGCAGCTTAGCACAGGGTCAATTCTACGAGCAGTACTTC. Supplemented by reference TRBV7-9 and TRBJ2-7, the full variable domain reads DTGVSQNPRHKITKRGQNVTFRCDPISEHNRLYWYRQTLGQGPEFLTYFQNEAQLEKSRLLSDRFSAERPKGSFSTLEIQRTEQGDSAMYLCASSLAQGQFYEQYFGPGTRLTVT.

V gene TRBV5-1 combines with J gene TRBJ1-2, with no clear D. Trimming shortened V by 0 bases and J by 8 bases, and 8 bases separated the two germline ends. This CDR3 spans 12 amino acids. From germline, CDR1 is SGHRS and CDR2 YFSETQ. Here the CDR3 DNA reads TGCGCCAGCAGCTTGGAAGGACTCGGCTACACCTTC. Translated, it gives CASSLEGLGYTF.

This rearrangement joins TRBV28 to TRBJ1-5; 9 nucleotides align to TRBD1. This CDR3 contains 15 residues. The V segment lost 6 bases and the J segment 0 bases; nucleotides outside the gene matches: 3. CDR1 is MDHEN and CDR2 is SYDVKM in the germline V gene. The CDR3 nucleotides are TGTGCCAGCAGCCGGACAGGGGCTAGCAATCAGCCCCAGCATTTT. Residues: CASSRTGASNQPQHF.

This clone was counted a single time. The CDR3 DNA reads TGCGCCAGCAGCCTAGATCTAAATTCGCTTGGCTACACCTTC. Its protein product is CASSLDLNSLGYTF. The V gene is TRBV4-1, the J gene TRBJ1-2; D unclear. This CDR3 spans 14 amino acids. V was pared by 4 bases and J by 7 bases, with 16 bases between. Germline assignment: CDR1 MGHRA and CDR2 YSYEKL.

The chain is built from TRBV7-6 and TRBJ2-6; 7 positions agree with TRBD1. The CDR3 sequence is 20 residues long. The V gene end was trimmed by 2 bases and the J gene end by 0 bases; junction bases not matched to a gene: 13. CDR1 and CDR2 from the germline V gene are SGHVS and FNYEAQ. CDR3 in DNA: TGTGCCAGCAGCTTACACAACCGGGACAGAATAATCTCTGGGGCCAACGTCCTGACTTTC. Encoded protein: CASSLHNRDRIISGANVLTF.

The chain combines TRBV27 with TRBJ2-3; D may be TRBD2 (6 bases). CDR3 length: 17 residues. V dropped 2 bases and J dropped 1 base, with 16 bases sitting between them. Germline loops: CDR1 MNHEY, CDR2 SMNVEV (reference sequence). CDR3 bases: TGTGCCAGCAGTTTACGCCTAGGGAGGTCAGGCACAGATACGCAGTATTTT. Translating it yields CASSLRLGRSGTDTQYF.

The V gene is TRBV6-4, the J gene TRBJ2-6, with no clear D. Deletions cut 6 bases from V and 0 bases from J, with 9 bases between. The CDR3 has 15 residues. CDR1 is MRHNA, CDR2 SNTAGT, per germline. The CDR3 loop is CASSLTGSGANVLTF. CDR3 DNA: TGTGCCAGCAGCCTCACGGGCTCTGGGGCCAACGTCCTGACTTTC.

This sequence joins TRBV28 and TRBJ1-2; 7 bases match TRBD1. CDR3 size: 13 residues. V dropped 6 bases and J dropped 4; count of bases not matched to a gene: 5. Looked up from germline, CDR1 is MDHEN and CDR2 is SYDVKM. The CDR3 DNA sequence: TGTGCCAGCAGATTACAGGGGACCTATGGCTACACCTTC. Its protein is CASRLQGTYGYTF.

The chain has TRBV4-2 and TRBJ2-7; 9 nucleotides agree with TRBD2. V was pared by 0 bases and J by 6 bases, with 9 bases of the junction left unmatched. The CDR3 covers 16 residues. CDR1 is LGHNA and CDR2 is YNFKEQ in the germline V gene. The CDR3 coding sequence is TGTGCCAGCAGCCAAGATATGGTAGCGGGAGTAGGCGAGCAGTACTTC. It translates to CASSQDMVAGVGEQYF.

This chain links TRBV5-5 with TRBJ2-1, with D perhaps TRBD1 (6 bases). This CDR3 comprises 13 residues. V was clipped by 7 bases and J by 1 base, with 9 bases between them. Germline-derived CDR1 and CDR2 are SGHKS and YYEKEE (reference sequence). The CDR3 sequence is CASLGQSYNEQFF. The CDR3 DNA reads as TGTGCCAGCCTTGGACAGTCCTACAATGAGCAGTTCTTC.

The chain couples TRBV28 to TRBJ1-2; 8 bases are shared with TRBD1. Trimming at V came to 5 bases and at J to 4 bases, leaving 6 bases not matched to a gene. This CDR3 is built from 14 residues. The V gene's germline CDR1 is MDHEN and CDR2 SYDVKM. CDR3 nucleotides: TGTGCCAGCAGTCCAGGGGGCCCGCCCTATGGCTACACCTTC. It yields the protein CASSPGGPPYGYTF.